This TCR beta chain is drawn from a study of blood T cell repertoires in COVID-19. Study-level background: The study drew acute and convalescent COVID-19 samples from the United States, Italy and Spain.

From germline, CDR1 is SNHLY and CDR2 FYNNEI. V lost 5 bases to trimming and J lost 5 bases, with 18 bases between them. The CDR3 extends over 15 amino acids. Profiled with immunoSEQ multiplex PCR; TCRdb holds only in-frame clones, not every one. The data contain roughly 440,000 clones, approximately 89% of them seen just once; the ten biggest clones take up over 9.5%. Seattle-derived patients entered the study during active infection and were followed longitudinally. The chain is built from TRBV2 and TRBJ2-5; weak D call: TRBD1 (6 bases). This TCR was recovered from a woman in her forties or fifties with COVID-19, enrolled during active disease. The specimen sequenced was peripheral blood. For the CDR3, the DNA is TGTGCCAGCAGTTGGGAGACAGGACGCCGGGAGACCCAGTACTTC. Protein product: CASSWETGRRETQYF.